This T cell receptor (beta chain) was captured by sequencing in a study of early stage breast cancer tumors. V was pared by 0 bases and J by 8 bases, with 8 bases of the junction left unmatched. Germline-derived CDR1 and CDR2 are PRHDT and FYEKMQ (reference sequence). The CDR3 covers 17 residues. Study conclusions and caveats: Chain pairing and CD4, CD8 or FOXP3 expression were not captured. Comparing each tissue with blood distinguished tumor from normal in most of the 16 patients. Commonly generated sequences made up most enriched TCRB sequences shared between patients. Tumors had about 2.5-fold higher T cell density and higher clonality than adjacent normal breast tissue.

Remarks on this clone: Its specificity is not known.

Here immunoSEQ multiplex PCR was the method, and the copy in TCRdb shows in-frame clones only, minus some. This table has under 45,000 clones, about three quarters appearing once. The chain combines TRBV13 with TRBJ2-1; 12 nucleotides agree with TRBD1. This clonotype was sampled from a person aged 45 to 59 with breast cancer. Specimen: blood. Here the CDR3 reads CASSLGLGTGGKDEQFF. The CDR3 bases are TGTGCCAGCAGCTTAGGCCTTGGGACAGGGGGCAAGGATGAGCAGTTCTTC. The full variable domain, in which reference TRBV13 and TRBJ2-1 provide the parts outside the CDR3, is AAGVIQSPRHLIKEKRETATLKCYPIPRHDTVYWYQQGPGQDPQFLISFYEKMQSDKGSIPDRFSAQQFSDYHSELNMSSLELGDSALYFCASSLGLGTGGKDEQFFGPGTRLTVL.